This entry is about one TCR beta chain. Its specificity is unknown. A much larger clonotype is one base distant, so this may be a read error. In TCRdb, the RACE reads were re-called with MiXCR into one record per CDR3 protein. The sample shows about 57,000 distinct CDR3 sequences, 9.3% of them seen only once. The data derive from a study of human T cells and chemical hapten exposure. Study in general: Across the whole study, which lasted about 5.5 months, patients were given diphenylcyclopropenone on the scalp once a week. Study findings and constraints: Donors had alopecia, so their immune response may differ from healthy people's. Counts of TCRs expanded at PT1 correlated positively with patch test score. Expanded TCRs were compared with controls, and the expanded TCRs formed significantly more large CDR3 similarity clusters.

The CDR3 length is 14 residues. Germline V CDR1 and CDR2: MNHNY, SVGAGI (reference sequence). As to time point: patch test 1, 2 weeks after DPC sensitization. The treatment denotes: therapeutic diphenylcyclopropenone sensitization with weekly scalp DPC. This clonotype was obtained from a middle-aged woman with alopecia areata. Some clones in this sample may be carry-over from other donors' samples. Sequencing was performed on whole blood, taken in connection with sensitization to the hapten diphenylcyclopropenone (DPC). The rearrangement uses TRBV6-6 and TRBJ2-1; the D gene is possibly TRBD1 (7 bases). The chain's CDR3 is CASRPGGGYNERFF. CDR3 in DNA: TGTGCCAGCAGACCAGGGGGAGGTTACAATGAGCGGTTCTTC.